The 13 T cell receptor beta chains below were found in one sample sequenced in a study of blood T cell repertoires in COVID-19. Assay: immunoSEQ multiplex PCR; the TCRdb copy retains only in-frame clones and omits some. The data show more than 350,000 clones, roughly 90% seen once. Input material: peripheral blood. These receptors came from a woman aged 25 to 39 with COVID-19, enrolled during active disease.

The chain couples TRBV2 to TRBJ1-1, with D perhaps TRBD1 (5 bases). Trimming removed 7 bases at V and 3 bases at J, with 21 bases between. The germline CDR1 and CDR2 sequences are SNHLY and FYNNEI. The CDR3 is 16 amino acids. The CDR3 DNA reads TGTGCCAGCATCGCCGCAGGGCCCCGCTCTGACACTGAAGCTTTCTTT. Protein product: CASIAAGPRSDTEAFF.

This clone showed up just once. The V and J genes are TRBV4-1 and TRBJ2-5; TRBD2 aligns across 8 bases. V shed 0 bases and J 5 bases; nucleotides not matched to a gene: 14. Germline lookup yields CDR1 MGHRA and CDR2 YSYEKL. The CDR3 length is 18 residues. CDR3 DNA sequence: TGCGCCAGCAGCCAAGACGGTCAGTACGGGGGGGCGTCTGAGACCCAGTACTTC. This codes for CASSQDGQYGGASETQYF.

V usage is TRBV10-2 and J usage is TRBJ2-7, with 8 bases identical to TRBD1. This CDR3 has 14 amino acids. Looked up from germline, CDR1 is WSHSY and CDR2 is SAAADI. The trim removed 6 bases at V and 2 bases at J, leaving 6 bases unmatched. CDR3 region: CASRAGTGAYEQYF. The CDR3 DNA is TGCGCCAGCAGAGCCGGGACAGGAGCCTACGAGCAGTACTTC.

V usage is TRBV13 and J usage is TRBJ2-1, with 11 positions matching TRBD2. This CDR3 contains 14 residues. Germline CDR1 and CDR2: PRHDT and FYEKMQ (reference sequence). The V gene end was trimmed by 0 bases and the J gene end by 9 bases; junction bases not matched to a gene: 1. In DNA form, the CDR3 reads TGTGCCAGCAGCTTAGGGCTAGCGGGGGGTGAGCAGTTCTTC. Its translation is CASSLGLAGGEQFF.

The genes are TRBV30 and TRBJ2-3, with D perhaps matching TRBD1 (6 bases). The CDR3 runs 11 residues. V was shortened by 2 bases and J by 6 bases, with 6 bases between the two germline ends. From germline, CDR1 is GTSNPN and CDR2 SVGIG (reference sequence). In DNA form, the CDR3 reads TGTGCCTGGAGTAGGGGGGATACGCAGTATTTT. Amino acids: CAWSRGDTQYF.

V is TRBV2 and J is TRBJ1-1; 7 positions agree with TRBD1. The CDR3 length is 17 residues. The trim removed 6 bases at V and 4 bases at J, leaving 17 bases unmatched. Germline CDR1 is SNHLY and CDR2 is FYNNEI. The CDR3 DNA sequence: TGTGCCAGCAGCCCGGGGGGGAGGGGGCGCCTTGGCACTGAAGCTTTCTTT. Translating gives CASSPGGRGRLGTEAFF.

This clone occurred once. The chain recombines TRBV30 with TRBJ2-5, with D perhaps matching TRBD2 (5 bases). This CDR3 spans 13 amino acids. With 2 bases removed from V and 6 bases from J, the gap between germline ends came to 13 bases. CDR1 is GTSNPN and CDR2 is SVGIG in the germline V gene (reference sequence). DNA of the CDR3: TGTGCCTGGAGTACCCGGGGTGGGAAGACCCAGTACTTC. Its protein product is CAWSTRGGKTQYF.

This clone has only one observation. The V gene is TRBV3-1 (or the pseudogene TRBV3-2), the J gene TRBJ2-7; TRBD1 is a possible D gene (6 bases). Trimming cost V 4 bases and J 5 bases, with 9 bases left between them. CDR1 LGHDT and CDR2 YNNKEL come from the germline V gene (reference sequence). This CDR3 has 12 amino acids. The chain's CDR3 is CASSRGHHEQYF. The CDR3 DNA reads as TGTGCCAGCAGCCGGGGACACCACGAGCAGTACTTC.

The V gene is TRBV11-3, the J gene TRBJ2-7, with 7 bases lining up with TRBD1. The trim removed 3 bases at V and 3 bases at J, leaving 8 bases unmatched. CDR1 is SGHNT and CDR2 is YENEEA in the germline V gene. CDR3 length: 15 residues. CDR3 nucleotide sequence: TGTGCCAGCAGCTTGGCTGGACAGGAGAACTACGAGCAGTACGTC. Residues: CASSLAGQENYEQYV.

Of note for this clone: The junction shows a germline mismatch at one end, possibly a read error. V is TRBV27 and J is TRBJ1-2; 9 bases line up with TRBD1. CDR1 MNHEY and CDR2 SMNVEV come from the germline V gene (reference sequence). The CDR3 totals 11 residues. The CDR3 spells CASRNRDRAFF. In DNA, the CDR3 is TGTGCCAGCAGGAACCGGGACAGGGCGTTCTTC.

The chain combines TRBV2 with TRBJ2-7, with TRBD2 matching 12 bases. V shed 8 bases and J 2 bases; nucleotides not matched to a gene: 10. The germline CDR1 and CDR2 sequences are SNHLY and FYNNEI. The CDR3 is 16 amino acids. CDR3 bases: TGTGCCAGCGGGTCTAGCGGGGGGGCTAGGACCTACGAGCAGTACTTC. As protein: CASGSSGGARTYEQYF.

The chain joins TRBV3-1 (or the pseudogene TRBV3-2) to TRBJ2-1, with 11 bases lining up with TRBD2. In germline, CDR1 is LGHDT, CDR2 YNNKEL (reference sequence). CDR3 length: 19 residues. V trimming: 3 bases; J trimming: 0 bases; junction bases outside the gene matches: 10. CDR3 in amino acids: CASSHPLAGDVRSYNEQFF. CDR3 DNA sequence: TGTGCCAGCAGCCACCCACTAGCGGGAGACGTTCGCTCCTACAATGAGCAGTTCTTC.

The rearrangement joins TRBV5-4 to TRBJ2-5; 9 bases line up with TRBD1. The V segment lost 2 bases and the J segment 5 bases; nucleotides outside the gene matches: 7. This CDR3 comprises 15 residues. Looked up from germline, CDR1 is SGHNT and CDR2 is YYREEE (reference sequence). CDR3 DNA sequence: TGTGCCAGCAGCTTTGAACAGGGGGCTCGGGAGACCCAGTACTTC. It codes for CASSFEQGARETQYF.